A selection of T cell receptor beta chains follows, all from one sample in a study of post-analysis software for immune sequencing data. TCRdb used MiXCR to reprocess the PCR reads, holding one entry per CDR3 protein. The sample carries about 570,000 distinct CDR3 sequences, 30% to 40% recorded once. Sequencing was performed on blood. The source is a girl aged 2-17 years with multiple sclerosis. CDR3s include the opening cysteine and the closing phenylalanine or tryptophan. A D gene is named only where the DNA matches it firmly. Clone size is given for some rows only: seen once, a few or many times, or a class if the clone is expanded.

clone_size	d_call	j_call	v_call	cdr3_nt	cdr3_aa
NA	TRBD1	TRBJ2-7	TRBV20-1	TGCAGTGCTTTGTATCGGACAGGGCTCTCCTACGAGCAGTACTTC	CSALYRTGLSYEQYF
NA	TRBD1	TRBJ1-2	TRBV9	TGTGCCAGCAGCGAACCGGGACAGGGGCACTATGGCTACACCTTC	CASSEPGQGHYGYTF
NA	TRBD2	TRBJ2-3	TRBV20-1	TGCAGTGCTGCGCTAGCGGGGGAGGGAGATACGCAGTATTTT	CSAALAGEGDTQYF
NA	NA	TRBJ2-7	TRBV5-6	TGTGCCAGCAGCCAGGCCGGCAGGGGACACTACGAGCAGTACTTC	CASSQAGRGHYEQYF
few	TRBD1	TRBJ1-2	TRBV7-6	TGTGCCAGCAGCGGCAAGGACAGGGCGAACGACTATGGCTACACCTTC	CASSGKDRANDYGYTF
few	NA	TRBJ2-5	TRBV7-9	TGTGCCAGCAGCTTAGTGTCAGCTCAAGAGACCCAGTACTTC	CASSLVSAQETQYF
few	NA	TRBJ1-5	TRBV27	TGTGCCAGCAGTTTATCTGGTACACCCAATCAGCCCCAGCATTTT	CASSLSGTPNQPQHF
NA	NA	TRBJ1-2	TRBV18	TGTGCCAGCTCACCTCGGCAGTGGGTCTACACCTTC	CASSPRQWVYTF
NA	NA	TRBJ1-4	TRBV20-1	TGCAGTGCTAGAGTGACCGGGACCCCGAAGGAAAAACTGTTTTTT	CSARVTGTPKEKLFF
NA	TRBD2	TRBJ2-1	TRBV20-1	TGCAGTGCTGGTGGCGGGGGGACCGGAGGGGATGAGCAGTTCTTC	CSAGGGGTGGDEQFF
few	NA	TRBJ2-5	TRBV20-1	TGCAGTGCAAGTCTGGGGAGAGAGACCCAGTACTTC	CSASLGRETQYF
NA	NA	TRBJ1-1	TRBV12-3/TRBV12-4	TGTGCCAGCACCACCGGGGGCTTGAACACTGAAGCTTTCTTT	CASTTGGLNTEAFF
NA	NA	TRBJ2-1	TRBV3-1	TGTGCCAGCAGCCAAGAACTGGAGCGGCGGTTCTTC	CASSQELERRFF
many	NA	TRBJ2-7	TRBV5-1	TGCGCCAGCAGCTTGTCCCAGGGCCCCTACGAGCAGTACTTC	CASSLSQGPYEQYF
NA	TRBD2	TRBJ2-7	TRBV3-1	TGTGCCAGCAGCCACACGGGAGGGGCCTCATACGAGCAGTACTTC	CASSHTGGASYEQYF
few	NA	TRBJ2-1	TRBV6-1	TGTGCCAGCAGTGGAGGAGTAGCCTTTCAGGGTGAGCAGTTCTTC	CASSGGVAFQGEQFF
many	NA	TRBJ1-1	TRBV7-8	TGTGCCAGCAGCTTAGTGACAGTTTGGGGGTCTGAAGCTTTCTTT	CASSLVTVWGSEAFF
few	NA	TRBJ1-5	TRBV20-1	TGCAGTGCTAGAGCCTCACAGGGGCCCCAGCATTTT	CSARASQGPQHF
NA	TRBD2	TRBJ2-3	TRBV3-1	TGTGCCAGCAGCCAAGGGCTCAGCGGGGGGCCTTCGAGGGATACGCAGTATTTT	CASSQGLSGGPSRDTQYF
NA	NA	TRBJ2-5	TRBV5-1	TGCGCCAGCAGCTTGGTGCCTAGCTGGCAAGAGACCCAGTACTTC	CASSLVPSWQETQYF
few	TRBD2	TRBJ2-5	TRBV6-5	TGTGCCGCGCCTGCTAGCGGAGAGACCCAGTACTTC	CAAPASGETQYF
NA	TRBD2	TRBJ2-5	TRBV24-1	TGTGCCACCAGTGACTCCGGACCAGCGGGAGCGTACCAAGAGACCCAGTACTTC	CATSDSGPAGAYQETQYF
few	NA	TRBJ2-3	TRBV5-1	TGCGCCAGCAGCCCGCCGGGACTTGAAGCAGATACGCAGTATTTT	CASSPPGLEADTQYF
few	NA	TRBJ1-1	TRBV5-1	TGCGCCAGCAGCTTCCAGGACCCCACTGAAGCTTTCTTT	CASSFQDPTEAFF
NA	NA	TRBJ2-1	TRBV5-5	TGTGCCAGCAGCGCACAGGACTGGGACAATGAGCAGTTCTTC	CASSAQDWDNEQFF
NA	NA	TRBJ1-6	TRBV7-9	TGTGCCAGCGGCCATTTACAGGGTTCACCCCTCCACTTT	CASGHLQGSPLHF
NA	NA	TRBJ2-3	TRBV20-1	TGCAGTGCTAGTCTAGCGCGAAGCACAGATACGCAGTATTTT	CSASLARSTDTQYF
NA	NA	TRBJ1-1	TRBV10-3	TGTGCCATCAGTGGGTCGATTGGAGAGCGTGAAGCTTTCTTT	CAISGSIGEREAFF
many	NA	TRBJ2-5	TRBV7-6	TGTGCCAGCAGCTCGAGTTTTGGAGAGACCCAGTACTTC	CASSSSFGETQYF
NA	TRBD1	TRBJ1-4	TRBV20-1	TGCAGTGCTAGTCCTGGAGGGGGCAGTGAAAAACTGTTTTTT	CSASPGGGSEKLFF
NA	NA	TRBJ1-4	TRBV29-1	TGCAGCGGACTCTCTCCGGGGTATGAAAAACTGTTTTTT	CSGLSPGYEKLFF
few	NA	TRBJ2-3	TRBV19	TGTGCCAGTAGTATAGTTCCGGGACGGGAGCAAGGACCAGATACGCAGTATTTT	CASSIVPGREQGPDTQYF
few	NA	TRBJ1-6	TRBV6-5	TGTGCCAGCAGCCCCACCGGGACAAAAAATTCACCCCTCCACTTT	CASSPTGTKNSPLHF
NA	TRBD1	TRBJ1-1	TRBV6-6	TGTGCCAGCAGCTTTATCCTCGGACAGGGTTCGGGCGCTGAAGCTTTCTTT	CASSFILGQGSGAEAFF
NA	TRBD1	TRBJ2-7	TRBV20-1	TGCAGTGCTCAAGCCAGGACAGGGGGCTACGAGCAGTACTTC	CSAQARTGGYEQYF
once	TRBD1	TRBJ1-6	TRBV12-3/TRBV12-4	TGTGCCAGCACCCGCGGGACAGCGCTTTCACCCCTCCACTTT	CASTRGTALSPLHF
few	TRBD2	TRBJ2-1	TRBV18	TGTGCCAGCTCAATATCGGGGGGAGGACCTTACAATGAGCAGTTCTTC	CASSISGGGPYNEQFF
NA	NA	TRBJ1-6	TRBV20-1	TGCAGTTCACACCGGGACACAAATTCACCCCTCCACTTT	CSSHRDTNSPLHF
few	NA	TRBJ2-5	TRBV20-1	TGCAGTGCTAGGCGGGACAGCCACCAAGAGACCCAGTACTTC	CSARRDSHQETQYF
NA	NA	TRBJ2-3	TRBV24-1	TGTGCCACCAGTCGCGACCCATGGACCGGCACAGATACGCAGTATTTT	CATSRDPWTGTDTQYF
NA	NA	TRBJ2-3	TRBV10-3	TGTGCCATCAGTGAGGGCCAGGGTGCCTCAGATACGCAGTATTTT	CAISEGQGASDTQYF
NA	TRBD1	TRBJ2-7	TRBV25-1	TGTGCCAGCAGTTCTCGGACAGGGAGGTTGGCCGAGCAGTACTTC	CASSSRTGRLAEQYF
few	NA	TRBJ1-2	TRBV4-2	TGTGCCAGCAGCCAAGAGGAAAGGTTTTTGGATGGCTACACCTTC	CASSQEERFLDGYTF
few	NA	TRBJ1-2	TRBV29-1	TGCAGCGGCGGGACGCCCGCTGGGGGCTACACCTTC	CSGGTPAGGYTF
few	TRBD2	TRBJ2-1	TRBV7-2	TGTGCCAGCAGCTTAGAAGGGGACTATATTAGTTCGTTCTTC	CASSLEGDYISSFF
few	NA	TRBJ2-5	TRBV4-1	TGCGCCAGCAGCCAAGTGAGGGGCCCGAACGGACAAGAGACCCAGTACTTC	CASSQVRGPNGQETQYF